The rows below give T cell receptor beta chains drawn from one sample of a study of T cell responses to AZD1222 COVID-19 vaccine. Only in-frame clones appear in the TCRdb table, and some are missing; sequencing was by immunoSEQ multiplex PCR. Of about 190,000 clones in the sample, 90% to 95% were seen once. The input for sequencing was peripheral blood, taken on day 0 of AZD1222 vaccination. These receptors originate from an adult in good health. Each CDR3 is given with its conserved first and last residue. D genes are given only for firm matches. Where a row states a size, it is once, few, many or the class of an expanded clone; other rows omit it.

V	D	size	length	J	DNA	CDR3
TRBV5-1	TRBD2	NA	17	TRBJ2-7	TGCGCCAGCAGCTCGGGGACTAGCGGGAGGGTTTCCTACGAGCAGTACTTC	CASSSGTSGRVSYEQYF
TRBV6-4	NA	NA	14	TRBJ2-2	TGTGCCAGCAGTGTGGGATCGAACACCGGGGAGCTGTTTTTT	CASSVGSNTGELFF
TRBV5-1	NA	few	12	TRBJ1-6	TGCGCCAGCAGCTTGGGGGGTTCACCCCTCCACTTT	CASSLGGSPLHF
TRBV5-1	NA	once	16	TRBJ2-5	TGCGCCAGCACCCCTCACACGGGGGTGGTAGAAGAGACCCAGTACTTC	CASTPHTGVVEETQYF
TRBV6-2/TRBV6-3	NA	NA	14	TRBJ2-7	TGTGCCAGCAGCCCATTCCAGGGGATGTACGAGCAGTACTTC	CASSPFQGMYEQYF
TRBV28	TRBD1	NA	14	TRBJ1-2	TGTGCCAGCAGTTTAGGGTTAGGGGGCTTTGGCTACACCTTC	CASSLGLGGFGYTF
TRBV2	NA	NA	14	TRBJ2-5	TGTGCCAGCAGTGAAGATTTGGGCCAAGAGACCCAGTACTTC	CASSEDLGQETQYF
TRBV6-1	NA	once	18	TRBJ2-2	TGTGCCAGCATTGACCCGCTGACGATTTCTGCGAACACCGGGGAGCTGTTTTTT	CASIDPLTISANTGELFF
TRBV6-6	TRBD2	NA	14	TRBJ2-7	TGTGCCAGCTTCCGGGGGGGGAAATCCTACGAGCAGTACTTC	CASFRGGKSYEQYF
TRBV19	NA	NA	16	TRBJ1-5	TGTGCCAGTAGTATCGGAACCAGGGGCGGCTCGGGGCCCCAGCATTTT	CASSIGTRGGSGPQHF
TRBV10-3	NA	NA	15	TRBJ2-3	TGTGCATCGAGTGGAACCCAGGGGGGCCCAGATACGCAGTATTTT	CASSGTQGGPDTQYF
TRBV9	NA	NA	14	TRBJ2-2	TGTGCCAGCAGCGTAGGGGTGGGCGGCGGGGAGCTGTTTTTT	CASSVGVGGGELFF
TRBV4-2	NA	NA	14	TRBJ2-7	TGTGCCAGCAGCCAAGAATGGGGGAATTCCGAGCAGTACTTC	CASSQEWGNSEQYF
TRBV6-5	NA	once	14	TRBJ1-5	TGTGCCAGCACTCAGAGCGCGAGCAATCAGCCCCAGCATTTT	CASTQSASNQPQHF
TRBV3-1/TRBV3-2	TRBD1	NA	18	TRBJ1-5	TGTGCCAGCAGCCAAGAGCTCGTGGGGACAGATAGCAATCAGCCCCAGCATTTT	CASSQELVGTDSNQPQHF
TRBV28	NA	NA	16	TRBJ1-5	TGTGCCAGCAGTTTCTTCGGCAGTGGGGCAAATCAGCCCCAGCATTTT	CASSFFGSGANQPQHF
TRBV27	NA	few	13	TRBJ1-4	TGTGCCAGCCGGCTCCACGGGGAAGAAAAACTGTTTTTT	CASRLHGEEKLFF